What follows is one TCR beta chain and its context. The antigen is unknown. This sample's TCRbeta library carried unique molecular identifier barcodes. TCRdb re-derived calls from the PCR reads in MiXCR, one entry per CDR3 protein. The sample lists 140,000 or so distinct CDR3 sequences; roughly 9% were seen once. This record belongs to a study of T-cell reconstitution after alpha-beta-depleted transplantation in children. Study results and caveats: By one year post-transplant, T-cell counts and diversity largely arose from T cells that were newly produced. The origin of high day-60 TCRbeta diversity in some patients lay in surviving recipient T cells and thymic progenitors. Expanded clones from the graft, numbering several hundred, reportedly supplied alpha-beta T cells about two months after transplant.

Germline CDR1 and CDR2: SGHKS and YYEKEE (reference sequence). CDR3 length equals 15 residues. V dropped 0 bases and J dropped 4; count of bases not matched to a gene: 5. This clonotype originated in a female patient under 10 years old who had a stem cell transplant for congenital amegakaryocytic thrombocytopenia, so the T cells may come from the graft donor. Source: PBMCs, mostly from graft donor cells, taken 180 days after TCRalphabeta/CD19-depleted stem cell transplant. The gene calls are TRBV5-5 and TRBJ2-7; 9 positions match TRBD1. The CDR3 protein is CASSLGQGVVYEQYF. The CDR3 DNA reads as TGTGCCAGCAGCTTGGGACAGGGGGTTGTATACGAGCAGTACTTC. Full variable domain (rest looked up from reference TRBV5-5 and TRBJ2-7): DAGVTQSPTHLIKTRGQQVTLRCSPISGHKSVSWYQQVLGQGPQFIFQYYEKEERGRGNFPDRFSARQFPNYSSELNVNALLLGDSALYLCASSLGQGVVYEQYFGPGTRLTVT.